A single sample is the source of the 20 T cell receptor beta chains below, sequenced in a study of cytomegalovirus exposure and HLA in healthy donors. The primer mix had 60 Vbeta and 13 Jbeta primers. The method was immunoSEQ multiplex PCR; TCRdb's version includes in-frame clones alone and lacks a portion of them. The top ten hold about 2.2% of the sample, which has 130,000 to 150,000 clones, about four fifths seen once. The sequenced material came from PBMCs. Every receptor here comes from a man aged 25-45 years in good health and CMV-seronegative.

The chain joins TRBV12-2 to TRBJ1-3. TRBV12-2 is a listed pseudogene. The CDR3 totals 12 residues. The CDR3 reads CASRLAHPAIYF. CDR3 in DNA: TGTGCAAGTCGCTTAGCGCACCCGGCCATATATTTT.

The V and J genes are TRBV7-2 and TRBJ2-1; D is possibly TRBD2 (6 bases). The germline V gene encodes CDR1 SGHTA and CDR2 FQGNSA. Trimming stripped 1 base from V and 9 bases from J, with 13 bases between. The CDR3 is made up of 14 amino acids. This CDR3 reads CASSLVRERSEQFF. Written as DNA, the CDR3 is TGTGCCAGCAGCTTAGTTCGGGAGAGGAGTGAGCAGTTCTTC.

The V and J genes are TRBV5-6 and TRBJ2-5; D is uncertain. The germline V gene encodes CDR1 SGHDT and CDR2 YYEEEE. V lost 0 bases, J lost 5 bases, and 17 bases lay in between. The CDR3 runs 16 residues. The CDR3 nucleotides are TGTGCCAGCAGCTTGGGCGGCGTGACGAGCGTGGAGACCCAGTACTTC. It codes for CASSLGGVTSVETQYF.

The chain carries TRBV9 and TRBJ2-5; 8 nucleotides agree with TRBD1. V was pared by 0 bases and J by 3 bases, with 4 bases of the junction left unmatched. This CDR3 is built from 15 residues. Germline V gene sequence: CDR1 SGDLS, CDR2 YYNGEE. This CDR3 is CASSVAGTGKETQYF. The CDR3 DNA sequence: TGTGCCAGCAGCGTAGCTGGGACAGGAAAAGAGACCCAGTACTTC.

J is TRBJ1-2 and V is TRBV4-1; 7 nucleotides line up with TRBD1. The CDR3 covers 16 residues. V shed 4 bases and J 3 bases; nucleotides not matched to a gene: 11. The germline CDR1 and CDR2 sequences are MGHRA and YSYEKL. This CDR3 reads CASSRTRTGRDYGYTF. CDR3 sequence (DNA): TGCGCCAGCAGCCGTACCCGGACAGGACGAGACTATGGCTACACCTTC.

The rearrangement links TRBV2 to TRBJ2-3; 7 nucleotides agree with TRBD2. The CDR3 has 19 residues. Germline lookup yields CDR1 SNHLY and CDR2 FYNNEI. V gave up 6 bases and J gave up 0 bases; unmatched junction bases: 18. CDR3 loop: CASSSSGSGIRSSTDTQYF. The CDR3, as DNA: TGTGCCAGCAGCTCCTCGGGGAGCGGGATTCGCTCTAGCACAGATACGCAGTATTTT.

This CDR3 is CASSSFSGGMYEKLFF. CDR3 bases: TGTGCCAGCAGTTCCTTTTCCGGAGGGATGTATGAAAAACTGTTTTTT. The chain joins TRBV28 to TRBJ1-4, with D unclear. The germline V gene has CDR1 MDHEN and CDR2 SYDVKM. Between the trimmed V and J ends, which lost 4 bases and 6 bases, there was a span of 18 bases. The CDR3 loop spans 16 amino acids.

The chain combines TRBV4-1 with TRBJ2-7, with 11 bases lining up with TRBD2. There are 14 residues in the CDR3. V gave up 0 bases and J gave up 6 bases; unmatched junction bases: 1. Germline CDR1 is MGHRA and CDR2 is YSYEKL. CDR3 DNA sequence: TGCGCCAGCAGCCAAGAACTAGCGGGAGTCGAGCAGTACTTC. Protein: CASSQELAGVEQYF.

The rearrangement joins TRBV5-6 to TRBJ2-1; D perhaps matches TRBD2 (7 bases). Trimming cost V 0 bases and J 6 bases, with 10 bases left between them. The germline V gene has CDR1 SGHDT and CDR2 YYEEEE. The CDR3 totals 14 residues. The chain's CDR3 is CASSLGRGPNEQFF. The CDR3 nucleotides are TGTGCCAGCAGCTTGGGGCGGGGGCCCAATGAGCAGTTCTTC.

V and J are TRBV7-8 and TRBJ2-7; TRBD1 agrees at 7 bases. CDR3 length: 13 residues. Germline assignment: CDR1 SGHVS and CDR2 FQNEAQ. With 5 bases clipped from V and 6 bases from J, the junction kept 7 bases outside the gene matches. This chain's CDR3 is CASSLRQGGEQYF. The CDR3 DNA reads TGTGCCAGCAGCCTTAGACAGGGTGGCGAGCAGTACTTC. The complete variable domain, with remaining parts taken from reference TRBV7-8 and TRBJ2-7, reads GAGVSQSPRYKVAKRGQDVALRCDPISGHVSLFWYQQALGQGPEFLTYFQNEAQLDKSGLPSDRFFAERPEGSVSTLKIQRTQQEDSAVYLCASSLRQGGEQYFGPGTRLTVT.

Points on this clone: The conserved final phenylalanine or tryptophan is absent from the CDR3, which likely points to a read error. It is unclear where the CDR3 begins or ends on the DNA, so no DNA is shown, and the CDR3 is as TCRdb lists it. The chain recombines TRBV6-1 with TRBJ1-1. A total of 8 residues make up the CDR3, ends included. The germline V gene has CDR1 MNHNS and CDR2 SASEGT. CDR3 residues: CASIRTIG.

The rearrangement joins TRBV10-3 to TRBJ1-2; D gene unclear. Trimming took off 0 bases at V and 8 bases at J, with 13 bases between the two ends. From germline, CDR1 is ENHRY and CDR2 SYGVKD. The CDR3 has 14 amino acids. CDR3 protein: CAISESSRSLGYTF. CDR3 sequence (DNA): TGTGCCATCAGTGAGTCGAGCCGGTCTTTGGGCTACACCTTC.

The chain joins TRBV7-2 to TRBJ1-6; TRBD1 matches at 8 bases. Germline values: CDR1 SGHTA, CDR2 FQGNSA. V dropped 1 base and J dropped 14; count of bases not matched to a gene: 4. The CDR3 length is 13 residues. The DNA of the CDR3 is TGTGCCAGCAGCTTAGTGACAGGGGCCTCCCTCCACTTT. Amino acids: CASSLVTGASLHF.

Written as DNA, the CDR3 is TGTGCCAGCTTCGGCGGGGGTGCGAATTCACCCCTCCACTTT. It codes for CASFGGGANSPLHF. This rearrangement joins TRBV7-9 to TRBJ1-6, with D perhaps matching TRBD1 (5 bases). CDR3 length equals 14 residues. V lost 8 bases to trimming and J lost 7 bases, with 15 bases between them. CDR1 is SEHNR and CDR2 is FQNEAQ in the germline V gene (reference sequence).

The chain joins TRBV4-1 to TRBJ1-5; 8 bases fit TRBD1. The V segment lost 4 bases and the J segment 2 bases; nucleotides outside the gene matches: 1. The CDR3 totals 14 residues. CDR1 and CDR2 from the germline V gene are MGHRA and YSYEKL. In nucleotides, the CDR3 is TGCGCCAGCAGCCCAGGGGGCGGCAATCAGCCCCAGCATTTT. As protein: CASSPGGGNQPQHF.

The chain couples TRBV6-5 to TRBJ2-7; perhaps TRBD2 as D (5 bases). Germline assignment: CDR1 MNHEY and CDR2 SVGAGI. V lost 2 bases and J 3 bases, leaving 14 bases between the germline ends. The length of the CDR3 is 15 residues. DNA for the CDR3: TGTGCCAGCAGTTACGGGTCAACTAGTTACTACGAGCAGTACTTC. It encodes CASSYGSTSYYEQYF.

Worth noting for this clone: Germline and junction disagree at one end, which may indicate a read error. The rearrangement uses TRBV19 and TRBJ1-5; no definite D call. This CDR3 is 14 amino acids long. Germline CDR1 is LNHDA and CDR2 is SQIVND (reference sequence). As DNA, the CDR3 is TGTGCCAGTAGTCAGTCCAGGTACGATCAGCCCCAGAATTTT. It encodes CASSQSRYDQPQNF.

J is TRBJ2-5 and V is TRBV11-1; the match to TRBD2 covers 15 bases. This CDR3 is 16 amino acids long. V gave up 5 bases and J gave up 5 bases; unmatched junction bases: 6. Looked up from germline, CDR1 is SGHAT and CDR2 is FQDESV (reference sequence). CDR3: CASSDKGLAGGETQYF. The CDR3 DNA follows: TGTGCCAGCAGCGACAAAGGACTAGCGGGGGGGGAGACCCAGTACTTC.

The chain uses TRBV5-6 and TRBJ2-2; the D gene is possibly TRBD1 (7 bases). V was clipped by 4 bases and J by 3 bases, with 13 bases between them. Germline V lookup: CDR1 SGHDT, CDR2 YYEEEE. The CDR3 runs 15 residues. In DNA, the CDR3 is TGTGCCAGCAGCGGAACAGGGGAGGACACCGGGGAGCTGTTTTTT. Translation gives CASSGTGEDTGELFF. The variable domain in full, completed from reference TRBV5-6 and TRBJ2-2, reads DAGVTQSPTHLIKTRGQQVTLRCSPKSGHDTVSWYQQALGQGPQFIFQYYEEEERQRGNFPDRFSGHQFPNYSSELNVNALLLGDSALYLCASSGTGEDTGELFFGEGSRLTVL.

This chain joins TRBV5-1 and TRBJ2-1, with TRBD2 identical over 14 bases. Looked up from germline, CDR1 is SGHRS and CDR2 is YFSETQ. This CDR3 region has 20 residues. Unmatched junction bases numbered 14, after V lost 2 bases and J lost 4 bases. DNA for the CDR3: TGCGCCAGCAGCTTCCCGGGACTAGCGGGAGAGGGGGCCGAGTACAATGAGCAGTTCTTC. Its protein product is CASSFPGLAGEGAEYNEQFF.